This T cell receptor beta chain was sequenced for a study of shared clonotypes between healthy human individuals. Terminally differentiated effector memory CD45RA+ cells were left out of the naive CD8 fraction, which was CD45RO-negative and positively selected for CCR7. Clones were read by immunoSEQ multiplex PCR, and TCRdb kept only the in-frame ones, dropping some. The sample lists hundreds of thousands of clones, about 96% occurring once. The specimen sequenced was naive CD8+ T cells sorted from blood. This TCR was recovered from a young man in good health.

The CDR3 DNA is TGTGCCAGCAGCCTCGTTAGGGCGGTCGATGAGCAGTTCTTC. As protein: CASSLVRAVDEQFF. The chain combines TRBV7-9 with TRBJ2-1; D not certain. V dropped 5 bases and J dropped 8 bases, with 16 bases sitting between them. There are 14 residues in the CDR3. The germline gives CDR1 SEHNR, CDR2 FQNEAQ (reference sequence).